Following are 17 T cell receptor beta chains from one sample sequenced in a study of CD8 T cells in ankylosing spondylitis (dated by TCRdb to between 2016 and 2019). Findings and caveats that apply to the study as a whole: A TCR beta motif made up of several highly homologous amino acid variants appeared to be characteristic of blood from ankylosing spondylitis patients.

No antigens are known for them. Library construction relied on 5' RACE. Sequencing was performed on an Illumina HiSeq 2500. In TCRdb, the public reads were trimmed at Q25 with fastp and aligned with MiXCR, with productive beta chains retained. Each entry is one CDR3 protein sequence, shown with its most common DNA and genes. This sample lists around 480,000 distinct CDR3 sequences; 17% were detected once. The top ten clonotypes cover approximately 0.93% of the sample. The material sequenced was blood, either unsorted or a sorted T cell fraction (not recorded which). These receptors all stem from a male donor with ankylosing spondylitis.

CDR3 amino acids: CASSLEGGFTGELFF. The CDR3 DNA follows: TGTGCCAGCAGCCTGGAGGGGGGGTTCACCGGGGAGCTGTTTTTT. This sequence joins TRBV11-1 and TRBJ2-2; D perhaps matches TRBD2 (7 bases). Germline assignment: CDR1 SGHAT and CDR2 FQDESV (reference sequence). Trimming took off 5 bases at V and 4 bases at J, with 14 bases between the two ends. The CDR3 consists of 15 residues.

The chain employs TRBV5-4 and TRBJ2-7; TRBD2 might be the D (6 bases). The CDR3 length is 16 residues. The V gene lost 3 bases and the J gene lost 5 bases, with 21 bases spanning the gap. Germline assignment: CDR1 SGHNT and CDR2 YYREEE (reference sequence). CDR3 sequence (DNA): TGTGCCAGCAGCTCCCGGACCCTAGCGCGGAGGGACGAGCAGTACTTC. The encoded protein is CASSSRTLARRDEQYF.

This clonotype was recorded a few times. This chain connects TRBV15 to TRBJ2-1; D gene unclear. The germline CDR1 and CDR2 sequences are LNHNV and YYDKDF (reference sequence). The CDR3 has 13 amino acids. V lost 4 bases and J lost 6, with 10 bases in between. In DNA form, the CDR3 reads TGTGCCACCAGCACAGCCAGTTCCAATGAGCAGTTCTTC. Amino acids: CATSTASSNEQFF.

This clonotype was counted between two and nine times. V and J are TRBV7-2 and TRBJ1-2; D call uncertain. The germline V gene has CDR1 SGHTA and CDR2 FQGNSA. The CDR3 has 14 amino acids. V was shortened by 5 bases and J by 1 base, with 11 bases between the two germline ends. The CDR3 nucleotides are TGTGCCAGCAGCCCGACCGGGCTTAACTATGGCTACACCTTC. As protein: CASSPTGLNYGYTF.

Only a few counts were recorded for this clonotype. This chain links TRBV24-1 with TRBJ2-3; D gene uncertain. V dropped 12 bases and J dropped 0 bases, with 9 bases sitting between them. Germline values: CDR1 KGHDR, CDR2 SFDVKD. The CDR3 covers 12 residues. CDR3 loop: CAPGPSTDTQYF. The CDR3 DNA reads TGTGCCCCCGGACCTAGCACAGATACGCAGTATTTT.

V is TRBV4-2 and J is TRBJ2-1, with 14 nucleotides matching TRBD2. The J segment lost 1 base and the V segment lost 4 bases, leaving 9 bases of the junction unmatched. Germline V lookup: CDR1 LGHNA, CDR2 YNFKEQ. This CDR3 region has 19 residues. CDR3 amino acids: CASSPRGTSGRGSYNEQFF. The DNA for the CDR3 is TGTGCCAGCAGCCCGCGGGGGACTAGCGGGAGAGGGTCCTACAATGAGCAGTTCTTC.

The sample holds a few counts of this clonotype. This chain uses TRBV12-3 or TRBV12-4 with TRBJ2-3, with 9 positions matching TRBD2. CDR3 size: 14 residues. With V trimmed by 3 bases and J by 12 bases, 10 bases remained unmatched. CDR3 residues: CASSFGAGGMPQYF. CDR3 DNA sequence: TGTGCCAGCAGTTTCGGGGCGGGAGGGATGCCCCAGTATTTT.

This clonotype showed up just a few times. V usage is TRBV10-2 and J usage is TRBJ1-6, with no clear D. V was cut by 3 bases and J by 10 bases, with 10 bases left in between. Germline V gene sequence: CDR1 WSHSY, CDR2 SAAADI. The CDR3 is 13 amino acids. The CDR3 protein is CASSDQFASPLHF. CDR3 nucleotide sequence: TGCGCCAGCAGTGATCAGTTCGCCTCACCCCTCCACTTT.

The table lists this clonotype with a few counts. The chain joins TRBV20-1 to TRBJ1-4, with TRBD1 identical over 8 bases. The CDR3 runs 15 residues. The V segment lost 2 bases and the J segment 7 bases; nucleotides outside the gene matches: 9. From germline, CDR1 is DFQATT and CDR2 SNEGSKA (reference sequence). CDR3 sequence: CSARPRTGNSEKLFF. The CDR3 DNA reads TGCAGTGCTAGACCCAGGACAGGGAACTCTGAAAAACTGTTTTTT.

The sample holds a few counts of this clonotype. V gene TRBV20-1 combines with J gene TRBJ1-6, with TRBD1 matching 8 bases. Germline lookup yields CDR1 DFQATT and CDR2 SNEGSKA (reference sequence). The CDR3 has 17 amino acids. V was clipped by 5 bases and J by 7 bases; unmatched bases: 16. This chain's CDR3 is CSALREGAGGQNSPLHF. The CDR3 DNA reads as TGCAGTGCTTTAAGAGAAGGCGCAGGGGGCCAAAATTCACCCCTCCACTTT.

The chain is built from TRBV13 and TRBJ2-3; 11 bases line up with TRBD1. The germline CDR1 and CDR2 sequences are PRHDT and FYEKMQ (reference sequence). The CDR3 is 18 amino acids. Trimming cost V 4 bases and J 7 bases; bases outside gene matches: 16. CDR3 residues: CASSSVGARTGGAYTQYF. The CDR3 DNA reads TGTGCCAGCAGCTCAGTGGGTGCTAGGACAGGGGGCGCGTATACGCAGTATTTT.

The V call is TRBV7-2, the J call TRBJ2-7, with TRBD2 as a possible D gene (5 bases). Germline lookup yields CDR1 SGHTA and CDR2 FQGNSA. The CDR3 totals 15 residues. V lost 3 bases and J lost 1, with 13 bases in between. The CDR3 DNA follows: TGTGCCAGCAGCTTCGCTAGCTACTTATCCTACGAGCAGTACTTC. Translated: CASSFASYLSYEQYF.

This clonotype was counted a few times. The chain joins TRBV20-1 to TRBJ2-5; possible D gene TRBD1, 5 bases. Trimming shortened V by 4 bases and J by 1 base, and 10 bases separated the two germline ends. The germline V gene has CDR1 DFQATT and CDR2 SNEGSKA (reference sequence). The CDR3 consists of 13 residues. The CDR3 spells CSATLTVQETQYF. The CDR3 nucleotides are TGCAGTGCTACCCTGACAGTCCAAGAGACCCAGTACTTC.

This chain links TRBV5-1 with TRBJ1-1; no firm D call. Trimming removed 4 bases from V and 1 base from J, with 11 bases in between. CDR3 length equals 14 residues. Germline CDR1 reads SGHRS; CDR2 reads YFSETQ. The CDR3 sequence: CASSPRQTNTEAFF. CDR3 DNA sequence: TGCGCCAGCAGCCCTCGGCAGACGAACACTGAAGCTTTCTTT.

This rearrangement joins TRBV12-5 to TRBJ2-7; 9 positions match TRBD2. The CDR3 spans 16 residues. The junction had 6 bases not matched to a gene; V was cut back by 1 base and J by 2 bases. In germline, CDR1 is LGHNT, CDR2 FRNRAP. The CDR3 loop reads CASGLDSGRGTYEQYF. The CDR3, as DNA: TGTGCTAGTGGTTTGGATAGCGGGAGAGGGACCTACGAGCAGTACTTC.

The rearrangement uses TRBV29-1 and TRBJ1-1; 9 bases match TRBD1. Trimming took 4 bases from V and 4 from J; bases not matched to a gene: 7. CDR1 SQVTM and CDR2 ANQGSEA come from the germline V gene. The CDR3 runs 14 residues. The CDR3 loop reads CSVGSGTGSTEAFF. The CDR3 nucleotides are TGCAGCGTTGGATCTGGGACAGGGAGCACTGAAGCTTTCTTT. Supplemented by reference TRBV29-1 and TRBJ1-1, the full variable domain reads SAVISQKPSRDICQRGTSLTIQCQVDSQVTMMFWYRQQPGQSLTLIATANQGSEATYESGFVIDKFPISRPNLTFSTLTVSNMSPEDSSIYLCSVGSGTGSTEAFFGQGTRLTVV.

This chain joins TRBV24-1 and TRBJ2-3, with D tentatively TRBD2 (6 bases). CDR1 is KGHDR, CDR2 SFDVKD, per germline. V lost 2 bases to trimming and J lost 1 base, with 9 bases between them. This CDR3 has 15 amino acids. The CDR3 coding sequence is TGTGCCACCAGTGATTCCGGCGGGGGCACAGATACGCAGTATTTT. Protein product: CATSDSGGGTDTQYF.